The clone carrying this TCR beta chain has a single count. The sample belongs to a study of blood T cell repertoires in COVID-19. Study-wide context: The study drew acute and convalescent COVID-19 samples from the United States, Italy and Spain.

Per the study methods: Estimation of nucleated cell counts was performed using reference gene primer amplification. Profiling relied on immunoSEQ multiplex PCR, and the TCRdb table lists in-frame clones only, not all of them. V and J calls plus clone size are reproduced from that table; the DNA served to infer D and trimming. Of around 60,000 clones in the sample, approximately 83% were seen once. The germline V gene has CDR1 SNHLY and CDR2 FYNNEI. Trimming cost V 5 bases and J 2 bases, with 18 bases left between them. This CDR3 is 16 amino acids long. The genes are TRBV2 and TRBJ2-5, with a possible D match to TRBD2 (6 bases). Input material: peripheral blood. The TCR comes from a human donor in a cohort sampled during active COVID-19. The CDR3 nucleotides read TGTGCCAGCAGTTTTCACAGGAGGGTAGGACAAGAGACCCAGTACTTC. Its protein product is CASSFHRRVGQETQYF.